Listed below are T cell receptor beta chains from one sample, sequenced in a study of beta chain features in type 1 diabetes. Data came from immunoSEQ multiplex PCR; TCRdb stores just in-frame clones and leaves some out. The top ten clones hold around 0.75% of a sample with approximately 140,000 clones, roughly 10% of them seen once. Sequences were obtained from central memory CD4+ T cells from blood. All receptors come from a man aged 30 to 45 with type 1 diabetes. CDR3s include the opening cysteine and the closing phenylalanine or tryptophan. The D gene is left open where the match is weak. Clone size is shown for a subset of rows, as once, few, many or a class of expanded clone.

d_call | clone_size | j_call | v_call | cdr3_aa | cdr3_nt
NA | many | TRBJ2-1 | TRBV7-9 | CASSLGGFNEQFF | TGTGCCAGCAGCTTAGGAGGGTTTAATGAGCAGTTCTTC
TRBD1 | few | TRBJ2-2 | TRBV7-9 | CASSYRGEGGTGELFF | TGTGCCAGCAGCTACAGGGGGGAAGGAGGCACCGGGGAGCTGTTTTTT
TRBD2 | NA | TRBJ2-5 | TRBV5-1 | CASSLGTSGGQETQYF | TGCGCCAGCAGCTTGGGCACTAGCGGGGGCCAAGAGACCCAGTACTTC
TRBD1 | NA | TRBJ2-2 | TRBV29-1 | CSVRLGTGAVGELFF | TGCAGCGTGCGGCTCGGGACAGGGGCGGTCGGGGAGCTGTTTTTT
NA | NA | TRBJ1-5 | TRBV5-6 | CASSLGMSGNQPQHF | TGTGCCAGCAGCTTGGGAATGTCAGGGAATCAGCCCCAGCATTTT
TRBD1 | few | TRBJ2-7 | TRBV5-1 | CASSFAGTVGYEQYF | TGCGCCAGCAGCTTCGCCGGGACAGTTGGCTACGAGCAGTACTTC
NA | few | TRBJ2-6 | TRBV11-2 | CASSPLSGANVLTF | TGTGCCAGCAGTCCCCTCTCTGGGGCCAACGTCCTGACTTTC
NA | NA | TRBJ1-4 | TRBV2 | CASTAYNEKLFF | TGTGCCAGCACCGCGTATAATGAAAAACTGTTTTTT
NA | NA | TRBJ1-2 | TRBV6-6 | CASRDSSPKSRYGYTF | TGTGCCAGCAGAGACAGTTCCCCCAAGTCGCGCTATGGCTACACCTTC
NA | NA | TRBJ2-7 | TRBV30 | CAWSAGAAGLYEQYF | TGTGCCTGGAGTGCGGGCGCGGCAGGGCTGTACGAGCAGTACTTC
NA | NA | TRBJ2-2 | TRBV7-9 | CASSFRENTGELFF | TGTGCCAGCAGCTTCAGGGAAAACACCGGGGAGCTGTTTTTT
NA | few | TRBJ1-1 | TRBV29-1 | CSVGSGNTEAFF | TGCAGCGTTGGTTCCGGGAACACTGAAGCTTTCTTT
NA | NA | TRBJ1-6 | TRBV27 | CASSLRENNSPLHF | TGTGCCAGCAGTTTACGCGAGAATAATTCACCCCTCCACTTT
NA | NA | TRBJ2-7 | TRBV30 | CAWDRRGNYEQYF | TGTGCCTGGGACCGCCGGGGGAATTACGAGCAGTACTTC
TRBD2 | few | TRBJ2-1 | TRBV19 | CASRNRGGKGNEQFF | TGTGCCAGTAGAAATCGGGGGGGCAAAGGCAATGAGCAGTTCTTC
NA | few | TRBJ2-7 | TRBV6-4 | CASSGQHEQYF | TGTGCCAGCAGTGGACAGCACGAGCAGTACTTC
NA | NA | TRBJ2-5 | TRBV10-3 | CAISESRQGKETQYF | TGTGCCATCAGTGAGTCGAGGCAGGGTAAAGAGACCCAGTACTTC
NA | few | TRBJ1-2 | TRBV6-5 | CASSATSSLYGYTF | TGTGCCAGCAGCGCCACCAGTTCCCTTTATGGCTACACCTTC
NA | NA | TRBJ2-2 | TRBV7-2 | CASSRYFSGELFF | TGTGCCAGCAGCCGATACTTTTCCGGGGAGCTGTTTTTT
TRBD2 | NA | TRBJ2-1 | TRBV28 | CASRTGTSGGNQQFF | TGTGCCAGCAGAACCGGGACTAGCGGGGGGAATCAGCAGTTCTTC
TRBD1 | NA | TRBJ1-1 | TRBV9 | CASSGRQGRNTEAFF | TGTGCCAGCAGCGGAAGACAGGGCAGGAACACTGAAGCTTTCTTT
TRBD1 | few | TRBJ1-1 | TRBV20-1 | CSASRGTEAFF | TGCAGTGCCAGCAGGGGGACTGAAGCTTTCTTT
NA | NA | TRBJ2-5 | TRBV5-6 | CASSFGDSGETQYF | TGTGCCAGCAGCTTCGGGGACTCCGGAGAGACCCAGTACTTC
NA | NA | TRBJ2-7 | TRBV20-1 | CSAEQVDEQYF | TGCAGTGCTGAACAGGTAGACGAGCAGTACTTC
TRBD2 | few | TRBJ2-3 | TRBV7-2 | CASSSGLAGVADTQYF | TGTGCCAGCAGCTCCGGACTAGCGGGGGTGGCAGATACGCAGTATTTT
NA | few | TRBJ1-4 | TRBV5-7 | CASSSGQLEKLFF | TGTGCCAGCAGCTCCGGACAGCTTGAAAAACTGTTTTTT
TRBD2 | few | TRBJ2-5 | TRBV7-2 | CASSSLGGVGRYQETQYF | TGTGCCAGCAGCTCTCTTGGGGGGGTTGGAAGGTACCAAGAGACCCAGTACTTC
NA | few | TRBJ2-1 | TRBV7-2 | CASSLDGSSYNEQFF | TGTGCCAGCAGCTTAGACGGTAGCTCCTACAATGAGCAGTTCTTC
NA | few | TRBJ2-7 | TRBV18 | CASSANRDTSAGEQYF | TGTGCCAGCTCAGCCAACCGGGACACCTCAGCGGGGGAGCAGTACTTC
NA | NA | TRBJ1-6 | TRBV9 | CASSVLQGDSPLHF | TGTGCCAGCAGCGTACTCCAGGGCGATTCACCCCTCCACTTT
NA | NA | TRBJ2-4 | TRBV4-2 | CASSHDVEGLDIQYF | TGTGCCAGCAGCCATGACGTTGAGGGTCTTGACATTCAGTACTTC
NA | few | TRBJ2-5 | TRBV5-1 | CASSSQTGQETQYF | TGCGCCAGCAGCTCCCAGACAGGCCAAGAGACCCAGTACTTC
TRBD2 | NA | TRBJ2-3 | TRBV7-2 | CASSSDMGGWGTQYF | TGTGCCAGCAGCTCCGATATGGGAGGGTGGGGTACGCAGTATTTT
NA | NA | TRBJ2-4 | TRBV11-2 | CASSLVAGRLAKNIQYF | TGTGCCAGCAGCTTAGTCGCGGGGCGCCTAGCCAAAAACATTCAGTACTTC
NA | few | TRBJ2-3 | TRBV21-1 | CAPERGSTDTQYF | TGTGCCCCGGAGCGGGGGAGCACAGATACGCAGTATTTT
TRBD1 | few | TRBJ1-5 | TRBV15 | CATSRGGTGANQPQHF | TGTGCCACCAGCAGAGGTGGGACAGGGGCCAATCAGCCCCAGCATTTT
NA | few | TRBJ1-4 | TRBV7-9 | CASSLEEDEKLFF | TGTGCCAGCAGCTTAGAAGAGGATGAAAAACTGTTTTTT
TRBD2 | few | TRBJ2-3 | TRBV11-3 | CASSLQRGGVPDTQYF | TGTGCCAGCAGCCTCCAGCGGGGGGGAGTCCCAGATACGCAGTATTTT
NA | few | TRBJ1-3 | TRBV28 | CASRVSGYGNTIYF | TGTGCCAGCAGGGTGTCGGGGTATGGAAACACCATATATTTT
NA | few | TRBJ2-7 | TRBV10-2 | CAIGKQVEGEQYF | TGCGCCATCGGGAAACAGGTGGAGGGCGAGCAGTACTTC
TRBD1 | NA | TRBJ1-6 | TRBV19 | CASSGDRGSPLHF | TGTGCCAGTAGTGGGGACAGGGGATCACCCCTCCACTTT
TRBD1 | NA | TRBJ1-1 | TRBV30 | CAWSSYTGVNTEAFF | TGTGCCTGGAGTAGCTATACAGGGGTGAACACTGAAGCTTTCTTT
NA | few | TRBJ2-7 | TRBV19 | CASSTQGGYEQYF | TGTGCCAGTAGTACACAGGGTGGCTACGAGCAGTACTTC
NA | few | TRBJ1-1 | TRBV6-5 | CASSTSREAFF | TGTGCCAGCAGTACTTCCCGGGAAGCTTTCTTT
TRBD1 | NA | TRBJ1-2 | TRBV7-2 | CASSLTGTGYGYTF | TGTGCCAGCAGCTTAACAGGGACAGGATACGGCTACACCTTC
NA | few | TRBJ1-1 | TRBV6-5 | CASSYDTIRVNTEAFF | TGTGCCAGCAGTTATGACACGATCAGGGTGAACACTGAAGCTTTCTTT